The clone carrying this T cell receptor (beta chain) has ten or more counts. What it binds is not known. This sample is part of a study of T cells in Graves' hyperthyroidism and ophthalmopathy. Looking at the study overall: Peripheral blood was secured at the point of initial diagnosis, before any treatment.

Study findings and constraints: Clonotypes that were expanded in thyroid above 0.001 mostly appeared in blood too.

The TCR beta CDR3 regions underwent amplification using RNA transcripts as the source. HTBI primers were employed in a first-round RT-PCR of the TCR CDR3. A single record per CDR3 protein comes from TCRdb applying MiXCR to the multiplex PCR reads. This sample has about 600,000 distinct CDR3 sequences, with 13% to 15% found just once. With duration under 3 months, ophthalmopathy was active: Clinical Activity Score at least 3, NOSPECS at least 4. Each diagnosis was grounded in clinical symptoms, serum thyroxine and TRAb, thyroid ultrasound, and orbital computed tomography. Sample: blood. The origin of this receptor is a woman aged 18-30 years with Graves' ophthalmopathy.

CDR3 residues: CASIPRAGGPYNEQFF. The CDR3 nucleotides are TGTGCCAGCATCCCGAGGGCGGGAGGGCCGTACAATGAGCAGTTCTTC. The chain combines TRBV7-9 with TRBJ2-1; 9 nucleotides align to TRBD2. This CDR3 is 16 amino acids long. Germline V gene data show CDR1 as SEHNR and CDR2 as FQNEAQ (reference sequence). The V gene end was trimmed by 7 bases and the J gene end by 4 bases; junction bases not matched to a gene: 11.